The 32 T cell receptor beta chains listed next were all sequenced from one sample in a study of post-analysis software for immune sequencing data. Overall study findings and caveats: About 5 TRBV segments were more frequent in patients than controls; TRBV5-6, TRBV5-1 and TRBV20-1 belonged to this group.

The TCR beta cDNA libraries carried unique molecular identifiers. Each CDR3 protein gets one entry after TCRdb re-called the PCR reads with MiXCR. Of a few hundred thousand distinct CDR3 sequences listed, roughly 38% are singletons. These TCRs' antigens remain unknown. Sample: blood. The receptors originated from a girl aged 10 to 17 with multiple sclerosis.

This rearrangement joins TRBV7-3 to TRBJ1-1; D unresolved. Germline V gives CDR1 SGHTA, CDR2 FQGTGA. V lost 0 bases, J lost 5 bases, and 10 bases lay in between. The CDR3 spans 14 residues. The CDR3 sequence: CASSLTGRVTEAFF. Written as DNA, the CDR3 is TGTGCCAGCAGCTTAACAGGGAGAGTAACTGAAGCTTTCTTT.

V and J are TRBV10-3 and TRBJ2-3, with D unclear. The CDR3 loop spans 12 amino acids. Germline CDR1 ENHRY, CDR2 SYGVKD. The V end was cut by 1 base, the J end by 2 bases, with 1 base between. The CDR3 nucleotides read TGTGCCATCAGTGAGTACACAGATACGCAGTATTTT. This gives the protein CAISEYTDTQYF.

In its sample, this clonotype was seen once. The V and J genes are TRBV14 and TRBJ1-1, with a possible D match to TRBD1 (6 bases). Germline CDR1 reads SGHDN; CDR2 reads FVKESK. There are 15 residues in the CDR3. Trimming removed 4 bases at V and 1 base at J, with 13 bases between. This CDR3 is CASSLHRAGNTEAFF. As DNA, the CDR3 is TGTGCCAGCAGCCTTCACAGGGCGGGGAACACTGAAGCTTTCTTT.

This chain connects TRBV7-9 to TRBJ2-5, with TRBD2 matching 9 bases. This CDR3 is built from 14 residues. Germline V gives CDR1 SEHNR, CDR2 FQNEAQ (reference sequence). J gave up 5 bases and V 5 bases, and 6 bases lay outside the gene matches. CDR3 nucleotide sequence: TGTGCCAGCAGCCCCAGCGGGGGGTATGAGACCCAGTACTTC. Its protein is CASSPSGGYETQYF.

This clonotype was picked up many times. This chain links TRBV5-1 with TRBJ2-1, with 8 bases matching TRBD1. V was clipped by 0 bases and J by 5 bases; unmatched bases: 1. The CDR3 has 14 residues. The germline V gene encodes CDR1 SGHRS and CDR2 YFSETQ. CDR3 in amino acids: CASSLEQGDNEQFF. The CDR3 DNA follows: TGCGCCAGCAGCTTGGAACAGGGGGACAATGAGCAGTTCTTC.

This clonotype came up many times. The chain couples TRBV3-1 to TRBJ2-1; D gene unclear. CDR1 and CDR2 from the germline V gene are LGHDT and YNNKEL (reference sequence). The CDR3 spans 14 residues. Trimming stripped 2 bases from V and 7 bases from J, with 12 bases between. In DNA form, the CDR3 reads TGTGCCAGCAGCCAAACGTGGACGGCTAATGAGCAGTTCTTC. This sequence encodes CASSQTWTANEQFF.

The chain recombines TRBV9 with TRBJ2-3; TRBD2 matches at 11 bases. Germline V CDR1 and CDR2: SGDLS, YYNGEE. J gave up 3 bases and V 1 base, and 13 bases lay outside the gene matches. The CDR3 extends over 19 amino acids. The chain's CDR3 is CASSVTAWGSGGATDTQYF. Here the CDR3 DNA reads TGTGCCAGCAGCGTAACCGCCTGGGGTAGCGGGGGGGCGACAGATACGCAGTATTTT.

This chain connects TRBV20-1 to TRBJ1-5; TRBD1 aligns across 9 bases. The trim removed 3 bases at V and 1 base at J, leaving 7 bases unmatched. This CDR3 is 16 amino acids long. Germline lookup yields CDR1 DFQATT and CDR2 SNEGSKA (reference sequence). The CDR3 coding sequence is TGCAGTGCTAGCCGGACAGGGGTTACAAGCAATCAGCCCCAGCATTTT. This translates into CSASRTGVTSNQPQHF.

This chain joins TRBV7-2 and TRBJ2-7, with D possibly being TRBD1 (6 bases). The V gene's germline CDR1 is SGHTA and CDR2 FQGNSA. V was shortened by 3 bases and J by 3 bases, with 18 bases between the two germline ends. The length of the CDR3 is 16 residues. The CDR3 DNA sequence: TGTGCCAGCAGCTTTGCAGCAGGGGACCCCTTCTACGAGCAGTACTTC. As protein: CASSFAAGDPFYEQYF.

J is TRBJ2-7 and V is TRBV4-1; D possibly corresponds to TRBD1 (6 bases). V lost 3 bases, J lost 2 bases, and 11 bases lay in between. This CDR3 is built from 14 residues. The germline CDR1 and CDR2 sequences are MGHRA and YSYEKL. This CDR3 reads CASSQATGTYEQYF. CDR3 DNA sequence: TGCGCCAGCAGCCAGGCGACAGGAACCTACGAGCAGTACTTC.

This clonotype was seen only a few times. The J gene is TRBJ2-5, the V gene TRBV7-6; 10 bases are shared with TRBD2. Germline lookup yields CDR1 SGHVS and CDR2 FNYEAQ. V lost 4 bases, J lost 1 base, and 3 bases stayed unmatched. CDR3 size: 15 residues. CDR3 DNA sequence: TGTGCCAGCAGCTATAGCGGGGGGAGCCAAGAGACCCAGTACTTC. Translated: CASSYSGGSQETQYF.

The chain employs TRBV4-1 and TRBJ1-1, with D possibly TRBD1 on 6 matching bases. The V gene's germline CDR1 is MGHRA and CDR2 YSYEKL. This CDR3 region has 14 residues. Trimming removed 2 bases at V and 1 base at J, with 8 bases between. For the CDR3, the DNA is TGCGCCAGCAGCCAACTGACAGGGAACACTGAAGCTTTCTTT. This encodes CASSQLTGNTEAFF.

This sequence joins TRBV2 and TRBJ2-1; D not certain. The V end was cut by 2 bases, the J end by 5 bases, with 7 bases between. The CDR3 runs 13 residues. The germline gives CDR1 SNHLY, CDR2 FYNNEI. CDR3 sequence reads: CASSEYTDNEQFF. Written as DNA, the CDR3 is TGTGCCAGCAGTGAATATACAGACAATGAGCAGTTCTTC. Filled out from reference TRBV2 and TRBJ2-1, the complete variable domain reads EPEVTQTPSHQVTQMGQEVILRCVPISNHLYFYWYRQILGQKVEFLVSFYNNEISEKSEIFDDQFSVERPDGSNFTLKIRSTKLEDSAMYFCASSEYTDNEQFFGPGTRLTVL.

The chain joins TRBV7-2 to TRBJ2-3; 9 nucleotides line up with TRBD2. J was trimmed by 2 bases and V by 6 bases; bases with no gene match: 15. Germline CDR1 is SGHTA and CDR2 is FQGNSA. The CDR3 runs 18 residues. DNA of the CDR3: TGTGCCAGCAGTTTACCTCTTAGGCGGGGGGGCTCCACAGATACGCAGTATTTT. Its protein product is CASSLPLRRGGSTDTQYF.

A remark on this clonotype: At one boundary the junction diverges from the germline segment, which might be a read error. V gene TRBV7-9 combines with J gene TRBJ2-4, with a tentative D call TRBD1 (6 bases). The J call may be faulty, since TRBJ2-7 better matches the DNA end. Germline V gene data show CDR1 as SEHNR and CDR2 as FQNEAQ (reference sequence). There are 16 residues in the CDR3. CDR3 sequence: CTSSLRTDVVTYEQYF. The CDR3 bases are TGTACCAGCAGCTTAAGGACAGATGTTGTTACCTACGAGCAGTACTTC.

This clonotype has just a few counts. CDR3 protein: CASSPTGHTYEQYF. The CDR3 DNA follows: TGTGCCAGCAGCCCGACAGGACACACCTACGAGCAGTACTTC. The chain uses TRBV7-3 and TRBJ2-7; tentatively, D is TRBD1 (6 bases). The CDR3 length is 14 residues. Trimming stripped 5 bases from V and 2 bases from J, with 13 bases between. Germline values: CDR1 SGHTA, CDR2 FQGTGA.

In regard to this clonotype: The junction shows a germline mismatch at one end, possibly a read error. This chain uses TRBV7-2 with TRBJ1-2; D ambiguous. This CDR3 is built from 13 residues. The germline gives CDR1 SGHTA, CDR2 FQGNSA. In nucleotides, the CDR3 is TGTGCCGGCAGCTTAGATGGACTATATGGCTACACCTTC. Translating gives CAGSLDGLYGYTF.

The genes are TRBV28 and TRBJ2-3, with a tentative D call TRBD2 (7 bases). The germline V gene encodes CDR1 MDHEN and CDR2 SYDVKM. V lost 7 bases and J 3 bases, leaving 17 bases between the germline ends. The CDR3 extends over 15 amino acids. The DNA of the CDR3 is TGTGCCAGCAAGAGGGGGGGAGTTGGGACAGATACGCAGTATTTT. Residues: CASKRGGVGTDTQYF.

The rearrangement uses TRBV6-4 and TRBJ1-1, with no clear D. V gave up 9 bases and J gave up 1 base, with 18 bases separating them. The length of the CDR3 is 15 residues. Germline V gene data show CDR1 as MRHNA and CDR2 as SNTAGT. DNA for the CDR3: TGTGCCAGAAACTTCCCGGGTTTTAGGAACACTGAAGCTTTCTTT. The encoded protein is CARNFPGFRNTEAFF.

The sample holds many counts of this clonotype. V is TRBV12-3 or TRBV12-4 and J is TRBJ2-1, with 9 bases identical to TRBD1. J was trimmed by 4 bases and V by 5 bases; bases with no gene match: 6. The CDR3 is 15 residues long. The CDR3 loop is CASSLRQGGYNEQFF. The CDR3 DNA sequence: TGTGCCAGCAGTCTCCGACAGGGGGGATACAATGAGCAGTTCTTC.

This clonotype has only a few counts. V usage is TRBV6-5 and J usage is TRBJ2-5; maybe TRBD2 (7 bases). V lost 8 bases and J lost 4, with 11 bases in between. Per the germline V gene, CDR1 is MNHEY and CDR2 is SVGAGI. This CDR3 has 12 residues. The CDR3 DNA sequence: TGTGCCAGCTGGGGGGGCGGAGAGACCCAGTACTTC. This gives the protein CASWGGGETQYF.

The J gene is TRBJ1-1, the V gene TRBV4-2; 9 bases map to TRBD1. The germline gives CDR1 LGHNA, CDR2 YNFKEQ. The CDR3 covers 19 residues. Trimming took 1 base from V and 0 from J; bases not matched to a gene: 12. CDR3 residues: CASSQGYRGLDRMNTEAFF. The CDR3, as DNA: TGTGCCAGCAGCCAAGGGTACAGGGGGCTGGATAGGATGAACACTGAAGCTTTCTTT.

In this sample, this clonotype turned up many times. This sequence joins TRBV10-3 and TRBJ2-5; 7 bases line up with TRBD1. From germline, CDR1 is ENHRY and CDR2 SYGVKD. The trim removed 5 bases at V and 1 base at J, leaving 1 base unmatched. This CDR3 is 13 amino acids long. The CDR3 nucleotides read TGTGCCATCAGTTCAGGGGGCCAAGAGACCCAGTACTTC. Translating it yields CAISSGGQETQYF.

This chain joins TRBV5-1 and TRBJ1-1; D gene unclear. Trimming shortened V by 0 bases and J by 1 base, and 13 bases separated the two germline ends. CDR1 SGHRS and CDR2 YFSETQ come from the germline V gene. The CDR3 is made up of 16 amino acids. CDR3 sequence reads: CASSLVFRGSNTEAFF. In DNA form, the CDR3 reads TGCGCCAGCAGCTTGGTGTTTCGGGGATCGAACACTGAAGCTTTCTTT.

The rearrangement joins TRBV27 to TRBJ2-7; the match to TRBD2 covers 7 bases. Losses at the gene ends were 4 bases for V and 4 bases for J; bases not matched to a gene: 10. This CDR3 contains 15 residues. Germline CDR1 and CDR2: MNHEY and SMNVEV (reference sequence). The CDR3 is CASSSGTKALYEQYF. CDR3 coding DNA: TGTGCCAGCAGTTCCGGGACTAAAGCCCTTTACGAGCAGTACTTC.

As to this clonotype: A junction boundary mismatches the germline segment, possibly from a read error. V usage is TRBV5-8 and J usage is TRBJ2-7; D possibly corresponds to TRBD1 (6 bases). The CDR3 has 14 residues. Germline assignment: CDR1 SGHTS and CDR2 YDEGEE. In nucleotides, the CDR3 is TGTGCCGGCAGCTTCGGACAGCTTTCCTACGAGCAGTACTTC. Encoded protein: CAGSFGQLSYEQYF.

The rearrangement joins TRBV20-1 to TRBJ1-1; D might be TRBD1 (5 bases). The ends were cut back, 4 bases at V and 1 base at J, with 7 bases in the middle. The V gene's germline CDR1 is DFQATT and CDR2 SNEGSKA (reference sequence). This CDR3 contains 12 residues. This chain's CDR3 is CSAMGPNTEAFF. The DNA for the CDR3 is TGCAGTGCTATGGGGCCGAACACTGAAGCTTTCTTT.

This clonotype has only a few counts. V is TRBV6-5 and J is TRBJ2-3; possible D gene TRBD2, 6 bases. The CDR3 contains 13 residues. CDR1 is MNHEY, CDR2 SVGAGI, per germline. Deletions cut 9 bases from V and 2 bases from J, with 12 bases between. CDR3 residues: CASAGSTTDTQYF. The CDR3 nucleotides are TGTGCCAGTGCGGGGTCGACCACAGATACGCAGTATTTT.

This clonotype turned up a few times. The J gene is TRBJ2-5, the V gene TRBV3-1; tentative D call: TRBD1 (8 bases). This CDR3 spans 18 amino acids. Trimming took 2 bases from V and 10 from J, leaving 29 bases between them. CDR1 and CDR2 (germline): LGHDT, YNNKEL (reference sequence). In DNA form, the CDR3 reads TGTGCCAGCAGCCAATCCTTCCTAGGGGACAGGCCCCGGGGGGACCAGTACTTC. This codes for CASSQSFLGDRPRGDQYF.

The chain employs TRBV9 and TRBJ1-1; weak D call: TRBD1 (5 bases). This CDR3 region has 15 residues. The V and J ends lost 4 bases and 0 bases respectively, with 13 bases between them. Germline V gives CDR1 SGDLS, CDR2 YYNGEE. CDR3: CASSPRGGLNTEAFF. The CDR3 coding sequence is TGTGCCAGCAGCCCTAGGGGCGGTTTGAACACTGAAGCTTTCTTT.

This chain joins TRBV18 and TRBJ1-1; D might be TRBD1 (5 bases). Germline V CDR1 and CDR2: KGHSH, LQKENI. V lost 2 bases and J lost 3, with 10 bases in between. The CDR3 loop spans 14 amino acids. The CDR3 spells CASSPEGRYTEAFF. The CDR3 DNA reads as TGTGCCAGCTCACCAGAGGGGCGTTACACTGAAGCTTTCTTT. The full variable domain, rest sourced from reference TRBV18 and TRBJ1-1, is NAGVMQNPRHLVRRRGQEARLRCSPMKGHSHVYWYRQLPEEGLKFMVYLQKENIIDESGMPKERFSAEFPKEGPSILRIQQVVRGDSAAYFCASSPEGRYTEAFFGQGTRLTVV.

The J gene is TRBJ2-1, the V gene TRBV28, with D possibly being TRBD2 (7 bases). CDR3 length equals 15 residues. The germline V gene has CDR1 MDHEN and CDR2 SYDVKM. CDR3 bases: TGTGTCGGCAGCACATATGGGGGGGCGGGGAATGAGCAGTTCTTC. Protein sequence: CVGSTYGGAGNEQFF.